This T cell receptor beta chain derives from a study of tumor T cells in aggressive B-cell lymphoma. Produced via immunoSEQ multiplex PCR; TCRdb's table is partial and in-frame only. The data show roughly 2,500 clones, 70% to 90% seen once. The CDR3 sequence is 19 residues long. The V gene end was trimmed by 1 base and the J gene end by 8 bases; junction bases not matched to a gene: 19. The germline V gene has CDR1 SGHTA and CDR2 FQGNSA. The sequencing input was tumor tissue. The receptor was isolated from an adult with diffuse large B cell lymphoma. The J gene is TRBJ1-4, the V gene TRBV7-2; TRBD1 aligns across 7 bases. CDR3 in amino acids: CASSLENRQGFSPLEKLFF. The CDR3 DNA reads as TGTGCCAGCAGCTTAGAGAACCGACAGGGCTTTTCCCCTCTCGAAAAACTGTTTTTT.